This T cell receptor beta chain is drawn from a study of shared clonotypes between healthy human individuals. General study results and limits: Lower generation probabilities were found for non-shared clonotypes than for those shared by all four donors.

With respect to this clone: The antigen is unknown. A far more abundant clone sits one base away, making this likely a read error.

This table comes from immunoSEQ multiplex PCR, and its TCRdb copy is limited to in-frame clones, with some not included. The data hold 850,000 to 1,200,000 clones, with more than 60% observed a single time. The CDR3 extends over 16 amino acids. The sequenced sample consisted of memory CD4+ T cells sorted from blood. Subset: CD45RA-negative fraction. The chain joins TRBV1 to TRBJ2-7; the table's TRBD2 call for D was not verified on the DNA. TRBV1 is a pseudogene locus. The TCR originated in a man aged 18 to 35 in good health. The CDR3 nucleotides read TGCACCAGCGGCCAAGGTAGACTAGCGGGGGACTACGAGCAGTACTTC. Amino acids: CTSGQGRLAGDYEQYF.